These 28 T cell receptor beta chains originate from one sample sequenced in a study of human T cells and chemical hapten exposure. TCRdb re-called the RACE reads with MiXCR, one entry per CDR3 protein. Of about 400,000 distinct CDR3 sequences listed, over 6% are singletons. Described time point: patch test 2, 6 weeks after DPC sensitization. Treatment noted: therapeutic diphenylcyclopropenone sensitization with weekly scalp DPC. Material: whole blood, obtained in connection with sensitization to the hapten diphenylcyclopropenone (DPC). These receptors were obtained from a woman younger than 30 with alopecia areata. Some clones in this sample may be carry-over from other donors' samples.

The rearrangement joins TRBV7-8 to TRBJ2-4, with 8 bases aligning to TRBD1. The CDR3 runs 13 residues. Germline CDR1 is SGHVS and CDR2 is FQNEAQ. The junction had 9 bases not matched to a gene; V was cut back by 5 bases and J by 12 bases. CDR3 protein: CASSLGQARAQYF. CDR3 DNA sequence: TGTGCCAGCAGCCTGGGACAGGCTCGGGCTCAGTACTTC.

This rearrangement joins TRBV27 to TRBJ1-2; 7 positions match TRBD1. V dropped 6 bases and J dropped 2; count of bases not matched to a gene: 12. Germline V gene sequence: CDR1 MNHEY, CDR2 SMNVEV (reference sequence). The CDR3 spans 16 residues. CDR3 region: CASSSIWTGANYGYTF. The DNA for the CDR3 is TGTGCCAGCAGCTCAATTTGGACAGGTGCGAACTATGGCTACACCTTC.

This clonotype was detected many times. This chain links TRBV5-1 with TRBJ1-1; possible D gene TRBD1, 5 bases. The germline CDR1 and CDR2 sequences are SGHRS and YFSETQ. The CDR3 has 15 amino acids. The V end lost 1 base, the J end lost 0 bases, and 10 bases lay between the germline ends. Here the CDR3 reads CASSLLSRVNTEAFF. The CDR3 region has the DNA TGCGCCAGCAGCTTGTTGTCCAGGGTGAACACTGAAGCTTTCTTT.

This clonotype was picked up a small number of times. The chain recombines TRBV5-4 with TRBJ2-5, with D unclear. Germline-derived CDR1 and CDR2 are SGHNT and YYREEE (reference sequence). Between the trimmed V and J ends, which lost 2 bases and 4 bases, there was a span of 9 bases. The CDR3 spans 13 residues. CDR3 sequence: CASSFNSAETQYF. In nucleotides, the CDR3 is TGTGCCAGCAGCTTCAACAGTGCAGAGACCCAGTACTTC.

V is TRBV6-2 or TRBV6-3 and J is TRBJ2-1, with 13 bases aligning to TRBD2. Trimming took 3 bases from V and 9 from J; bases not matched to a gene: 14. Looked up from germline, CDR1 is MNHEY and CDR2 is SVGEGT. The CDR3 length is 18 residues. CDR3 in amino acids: CASSYPDDTSGGASEQFF. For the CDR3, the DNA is TGTGCCAGCAGTTATCCTGATGACACTAGCGGGGGGGCCAGTGAGCAGTTCTTC.

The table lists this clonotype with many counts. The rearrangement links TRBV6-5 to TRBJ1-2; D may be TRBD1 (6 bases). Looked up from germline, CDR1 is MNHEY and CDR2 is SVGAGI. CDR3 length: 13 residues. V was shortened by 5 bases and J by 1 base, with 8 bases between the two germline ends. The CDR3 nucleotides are TGTGCCAGCAGTACACAGGGTAACTATGGCTACACCTTC. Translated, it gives CASSTQGNYGYTF.

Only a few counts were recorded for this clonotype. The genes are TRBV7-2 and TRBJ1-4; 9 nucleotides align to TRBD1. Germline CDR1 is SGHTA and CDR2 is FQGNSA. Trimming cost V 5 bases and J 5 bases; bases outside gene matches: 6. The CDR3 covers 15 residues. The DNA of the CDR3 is TGTGCCAGCAGCCCGCGGACAGGGGAGAATGAAAAACTGTTTTTT. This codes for CASSPRTGENEKLFF.

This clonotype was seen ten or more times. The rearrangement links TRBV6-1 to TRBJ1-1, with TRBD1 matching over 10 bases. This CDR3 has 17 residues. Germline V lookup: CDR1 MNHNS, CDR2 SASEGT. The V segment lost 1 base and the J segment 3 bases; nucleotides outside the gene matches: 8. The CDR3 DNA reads TGTGCCAGCAGTGAAGATGTCTTAGGGACAGGGGACACTGAAGCTTTCTTT. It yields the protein CASSEDVLGTGDTEAFF.

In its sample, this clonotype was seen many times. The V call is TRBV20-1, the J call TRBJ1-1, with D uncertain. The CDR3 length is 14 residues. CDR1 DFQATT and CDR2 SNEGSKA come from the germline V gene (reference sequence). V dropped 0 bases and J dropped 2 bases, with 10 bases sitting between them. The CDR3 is CSARDPTGNTEAFF. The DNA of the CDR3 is TGCAGTGCTAGAGATCCAACGGGAAACACTGAAGCTTTCTTT.

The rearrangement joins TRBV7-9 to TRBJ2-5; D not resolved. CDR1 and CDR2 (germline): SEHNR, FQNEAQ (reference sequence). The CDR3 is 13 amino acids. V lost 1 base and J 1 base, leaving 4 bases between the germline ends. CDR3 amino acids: CASSLVAQETQYF. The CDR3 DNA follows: TGTGCCAGCAGCTTAGTCGCCCAAGAGACCCAGTACTTC. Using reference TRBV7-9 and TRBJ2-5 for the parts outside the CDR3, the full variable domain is DTGVSQNPRHKITKRGQNVTFRCDPISEHNRLYWYRQTLGQGPEFLTYFQNEAQLEKSRLLSDRFSAERPKGSFSTLEIQRTEQGDSAMYLCASSLVAQETQYFGPGTRLLVL.

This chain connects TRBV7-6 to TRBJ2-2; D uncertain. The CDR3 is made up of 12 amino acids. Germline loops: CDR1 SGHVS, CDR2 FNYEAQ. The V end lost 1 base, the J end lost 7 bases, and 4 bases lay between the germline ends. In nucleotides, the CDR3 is TGTGCCAGCAGCTTAGTCGTCGGGGAGCTGTTTTTT. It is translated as CASSLVVGELFF.

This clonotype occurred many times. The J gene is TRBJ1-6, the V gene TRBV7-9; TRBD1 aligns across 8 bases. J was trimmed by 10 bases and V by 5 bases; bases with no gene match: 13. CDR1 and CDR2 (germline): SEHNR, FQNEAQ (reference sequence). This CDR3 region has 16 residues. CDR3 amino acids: CASSLTGALEVSPLHF. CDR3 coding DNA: TGTGCCAGCAGCCTGACAGGGGCCCTAGAGGTCTCACCCCTCCACTTT.

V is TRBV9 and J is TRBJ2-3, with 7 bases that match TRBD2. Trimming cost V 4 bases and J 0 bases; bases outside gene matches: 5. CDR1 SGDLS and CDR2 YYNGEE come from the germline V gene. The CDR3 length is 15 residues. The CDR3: CASSSAGSSTDTQYF. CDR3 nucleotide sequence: TGTGCCAGCAGCTCAGCGGGGTCTAGCACAGATACGCAGTATTTT.

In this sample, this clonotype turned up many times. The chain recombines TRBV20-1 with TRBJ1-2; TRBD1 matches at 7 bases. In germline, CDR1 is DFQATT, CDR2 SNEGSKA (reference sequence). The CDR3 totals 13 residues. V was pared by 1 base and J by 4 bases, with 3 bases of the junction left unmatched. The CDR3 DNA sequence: TGCAGTGCTAGAGCAGGGGGACTCTATGGCTACACCTTC. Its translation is CSARAGGLYGYTF.

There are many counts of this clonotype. CDR3 sequence reads: CASSLSQYEKLFF. The CDR3 nucleotides are TGTGCCAGCAGTTTGAGTCAGTATGAAAAACTGTTTTTT. The chain is built from TRBV12-3 or TRBV12-4 and TRBJ1-4; D gene unclear. There are 13 residues in the CDR3. Trimming cost V 3 bases and J 6 bases, with 8 bases left between them.

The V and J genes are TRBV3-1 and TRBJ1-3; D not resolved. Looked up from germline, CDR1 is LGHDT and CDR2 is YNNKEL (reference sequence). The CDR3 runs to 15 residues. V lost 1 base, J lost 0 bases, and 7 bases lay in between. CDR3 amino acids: CASSQGASSGNTIYF. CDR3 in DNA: TGTGCCAGCAGCCAAGGAGCGAGCTCTGGAAACACCATATATTTT.

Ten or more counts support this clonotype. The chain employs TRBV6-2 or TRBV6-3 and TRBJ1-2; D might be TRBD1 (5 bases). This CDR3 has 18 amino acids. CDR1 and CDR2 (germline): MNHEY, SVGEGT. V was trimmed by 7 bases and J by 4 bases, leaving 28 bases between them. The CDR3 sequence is CASNAPPGGARLIYGYTF. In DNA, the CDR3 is TGTGCCAGCAACGCACCTCCTGGAGGGGCTCGGCTTATCTATGGCTACACCTTC.

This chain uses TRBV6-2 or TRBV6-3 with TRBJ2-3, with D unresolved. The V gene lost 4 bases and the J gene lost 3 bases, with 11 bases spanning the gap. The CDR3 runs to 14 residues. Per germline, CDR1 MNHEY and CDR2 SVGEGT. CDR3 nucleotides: TGTGCCAGCAGTTCCCCCCCCCCAACAGATACGCAGTATTTT. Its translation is CASSSPPPTDTQYF.

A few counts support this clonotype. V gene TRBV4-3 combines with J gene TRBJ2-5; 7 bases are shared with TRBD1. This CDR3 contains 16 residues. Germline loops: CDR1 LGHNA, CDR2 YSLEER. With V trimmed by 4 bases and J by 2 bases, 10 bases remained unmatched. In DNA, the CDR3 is TGCGCCAGCAGCCCAGCAGGGGGAGACCTACAAGAGACCCAGTACTTC. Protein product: CASSPAGGDLQETQYF.

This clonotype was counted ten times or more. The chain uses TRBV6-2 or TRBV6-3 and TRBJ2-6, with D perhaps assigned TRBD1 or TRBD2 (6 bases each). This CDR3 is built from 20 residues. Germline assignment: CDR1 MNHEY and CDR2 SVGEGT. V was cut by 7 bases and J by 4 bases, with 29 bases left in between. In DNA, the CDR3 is TGTGCCAGCATGCCGGGCGAGGCGGGACATTCCTTTCTGGGGGCCAACGTCCTGACTTTC. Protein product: CASMPGEAGHSFLGANVLTF.

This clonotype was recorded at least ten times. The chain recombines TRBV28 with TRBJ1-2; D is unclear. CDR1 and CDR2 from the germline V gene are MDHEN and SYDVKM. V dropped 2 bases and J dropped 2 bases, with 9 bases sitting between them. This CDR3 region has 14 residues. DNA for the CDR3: TGTGCCAGCAGTTTACGAGGGTCAAACTATGGCTACACCTTC. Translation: CASSLRGSNYGYTF.

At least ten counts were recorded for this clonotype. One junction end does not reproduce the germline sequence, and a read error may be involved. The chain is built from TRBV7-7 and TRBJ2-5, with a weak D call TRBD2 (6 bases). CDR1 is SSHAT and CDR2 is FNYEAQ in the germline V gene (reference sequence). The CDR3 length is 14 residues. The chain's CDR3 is CASSFGRLQETQYF. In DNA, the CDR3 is TGTGCTAGCAGCTTTGGGAGGCTCCAAGAGACCCAGTACTTC.

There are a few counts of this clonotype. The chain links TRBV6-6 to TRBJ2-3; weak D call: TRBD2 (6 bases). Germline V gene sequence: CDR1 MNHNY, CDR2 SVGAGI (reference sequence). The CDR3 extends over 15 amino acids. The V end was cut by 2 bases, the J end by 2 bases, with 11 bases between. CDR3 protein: CASSYGGVNTDTQYF. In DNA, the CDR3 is TGTGCCAGCAGTTACGGCGGGGTGAACACAGATACGCAGTATTTT.

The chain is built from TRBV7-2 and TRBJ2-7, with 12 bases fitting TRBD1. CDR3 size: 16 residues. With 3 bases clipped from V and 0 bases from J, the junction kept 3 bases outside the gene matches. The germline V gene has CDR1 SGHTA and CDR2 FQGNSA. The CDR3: CASSFVGQGASYEQYF. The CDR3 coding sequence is TGTGCCAGCAGCTTCGTGGGACAGGGGGCCTCCTACGAGCAGTACTTC. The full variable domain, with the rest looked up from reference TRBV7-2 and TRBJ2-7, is GAGVSQSPSNKVTEKGKDVELRCDPISGHTALYWYRQSLGQGLEFLIYFQGNSAPDKSGLPSDRFSAERTGGSVSTLTIQRTQQEDSAVYLCASSFVGQGASYEQYFGPGTRLTVT.

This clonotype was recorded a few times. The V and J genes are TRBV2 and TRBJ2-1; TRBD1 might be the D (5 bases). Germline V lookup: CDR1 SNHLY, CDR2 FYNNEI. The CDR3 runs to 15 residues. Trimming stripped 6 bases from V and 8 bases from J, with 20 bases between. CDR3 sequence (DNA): TGTGCCAGCAGCTACGGTGGGCAGGGTATCCATGAGCAGTTCTTC. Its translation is CASSYGGQGIHEQFF.

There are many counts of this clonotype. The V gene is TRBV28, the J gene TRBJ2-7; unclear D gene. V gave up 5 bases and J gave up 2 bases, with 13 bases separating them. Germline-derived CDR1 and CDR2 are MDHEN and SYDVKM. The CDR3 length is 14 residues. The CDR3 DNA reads TGTGCCAGCAGTCCCCCGGGCCTGGCCTACGAGCAGTACTTC. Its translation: CASSPPGLAYEQYF.

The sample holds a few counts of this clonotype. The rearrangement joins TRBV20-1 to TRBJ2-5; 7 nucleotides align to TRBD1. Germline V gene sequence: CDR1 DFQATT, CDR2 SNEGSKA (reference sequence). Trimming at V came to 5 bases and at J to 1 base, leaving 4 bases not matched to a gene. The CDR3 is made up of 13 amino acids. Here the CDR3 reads CSAGGQTQETQYF. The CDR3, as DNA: TGCAGTGCTGGGGGACAGACCCAAGAGACCCAGTACTTC.

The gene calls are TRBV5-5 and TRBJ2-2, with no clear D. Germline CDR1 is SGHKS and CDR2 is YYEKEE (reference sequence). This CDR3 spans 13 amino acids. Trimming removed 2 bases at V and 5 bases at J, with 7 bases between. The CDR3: CASSFLVTGELFF. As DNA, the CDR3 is TGTGCCAGCAGCTTTTTGGTTACCGGGGAGCTGTTTTTT.